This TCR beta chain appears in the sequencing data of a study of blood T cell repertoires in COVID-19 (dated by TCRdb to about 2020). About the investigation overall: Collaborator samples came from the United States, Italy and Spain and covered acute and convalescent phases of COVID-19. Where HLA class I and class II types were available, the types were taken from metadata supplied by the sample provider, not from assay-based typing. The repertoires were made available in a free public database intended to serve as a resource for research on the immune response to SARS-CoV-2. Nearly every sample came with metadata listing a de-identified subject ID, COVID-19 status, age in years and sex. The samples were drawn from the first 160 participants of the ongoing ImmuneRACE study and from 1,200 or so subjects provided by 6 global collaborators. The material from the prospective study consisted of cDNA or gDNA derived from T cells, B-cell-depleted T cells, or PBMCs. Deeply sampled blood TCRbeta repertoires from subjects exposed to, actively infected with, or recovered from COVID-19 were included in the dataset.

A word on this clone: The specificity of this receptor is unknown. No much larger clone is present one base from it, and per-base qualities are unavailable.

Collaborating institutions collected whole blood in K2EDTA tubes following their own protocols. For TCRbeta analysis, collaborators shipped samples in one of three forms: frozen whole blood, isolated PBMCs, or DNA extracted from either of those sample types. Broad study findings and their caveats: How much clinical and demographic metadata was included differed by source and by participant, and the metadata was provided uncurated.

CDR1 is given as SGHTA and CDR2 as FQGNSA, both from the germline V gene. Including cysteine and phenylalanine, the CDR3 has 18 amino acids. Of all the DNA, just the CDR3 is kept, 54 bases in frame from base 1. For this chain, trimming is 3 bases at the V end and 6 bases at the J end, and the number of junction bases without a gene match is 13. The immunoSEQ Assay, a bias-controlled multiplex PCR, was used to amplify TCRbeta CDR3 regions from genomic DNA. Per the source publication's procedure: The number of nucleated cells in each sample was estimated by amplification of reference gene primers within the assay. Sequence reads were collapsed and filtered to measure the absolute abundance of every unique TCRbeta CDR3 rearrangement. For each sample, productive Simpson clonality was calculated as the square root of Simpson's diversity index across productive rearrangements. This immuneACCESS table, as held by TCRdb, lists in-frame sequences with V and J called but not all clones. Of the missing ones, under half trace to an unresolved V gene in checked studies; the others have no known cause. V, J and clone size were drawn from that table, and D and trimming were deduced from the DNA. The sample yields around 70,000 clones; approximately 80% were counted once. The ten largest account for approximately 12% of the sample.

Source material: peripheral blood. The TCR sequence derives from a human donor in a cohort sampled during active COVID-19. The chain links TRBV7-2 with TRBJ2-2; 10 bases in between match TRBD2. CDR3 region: CASSLLPSGGSLAGELFF. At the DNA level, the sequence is TGTGCCAGCAGCTTGTTACCTAGCGGGGGTTCTTTAGCCGGGGAGCTGTTTTTT.